This record concerns one T cell receptor (beta chain) sequence. Antigen: not known. Assay: immunoSEQ multiplex PCR; the TCRdb copy retains only in-frame clones and omits some. This sample has around 80,000 clones; approximately 85% occur once, and the top ten carry roughly 0.81%. This sample's time point: week 23, last vaccination. A 20-mer mutant IDH1 peptide at 300 ug was injected subcutaneously with topical imiquimod. Each astrocytoma in the donors was new, WHO grade 3 or 4, IDH1-mutant and ATRX-lost. This entry belongs to a study of a mutant IDH1 vaccine in newly diagnosed glioma. Study information: Vaccinations were initiated 4-6 weeks following radiotherapy alone, or were given together with temozolomide cycles. Previous treatment comprised radiotherapy, temozolomide, or both, mostly both.

Trimming pared 1 base from V and 1 base from J, leaving 8 bases between. Looked up from germline, CDR1 is SGHDT and CDR2 is YYEEEE. The CDR3 consists of 14 residues. This sample comprised PBMCs, obtained from a glioma patient whose treatment included an IDH1 peptide vaccine. The chain links TRBV5-6 to TRBJ2-5, with a possible D match to TRBD1 (6 bases). The receptor was derived from a woman in her forties or fifties with glioma. CDR3 residues: CASSLTGSQETQYF. The CDR3 DNA reads TGTGCCAGCAGCTTGACAGGGTCCCAAGAGACCCAGTACTTC.